Shown below are 19 T cell receptor beta chains from a single sample sequenced in a study of shared clonotypes between healthy human individuals. Assay: immunoSEQ multiplex PCR; the TCRdb copy retains only in-frame clones and omits some. The profile covers under 600,000 clones, with around 80% appearing a single time and 9.5% to 15% taken by the ten largest. The sample consisted of PBMCs. Receptors originate from a woman in her thirties or forties in good health. Some clones in this sample may be carry-over from other donors' samples.

This clone has a handful of counts. This sequence joins TRBV6-5 and TRBJ1-5, with D unresolved. There are 13 residues in the CDR3. Germline CDR1 and CDR2: MNHEY and SVGAGI. The ends were cut back, 6 bases at V and 0 bases at J, with 6 bases in the middle. The CDR3: CASSYNSNQPQHF. CDR3 nucleotide sequence: TGTGCCAGCAGCTACAATAGCAATCAGCCCCAGCATTTT.

A single count supports this clone. The chain employs TRBV5-1 and TRBJ2-5; no reliable D call. The CDR3 has 14 amino acids. The germline CDR1 and CDR2 sequences are SGHRS and YFSETQ. Trimming left V 4 bases short and J 1 base short, with 11 bases between. The CDR3 loop is CASSPDGVQETQYF. CDR3 DNA: TGCGCCAGCAGCCCCGATGGAGTCCAAGAGACCCAGTACTTC.

This chain connects TRBV30 to TRBJ2-1; tentatively, D is TRBD1 (5 bases). This CDR3 is 14 amino acids long. Trimming removed 1 base at V and 7 bases at J, with 14 bases between. CDR1 is GTSNPN and CDR2 is SVGIG in the germline V gene (reference sequence). The DNA for the CDR3 is TGTGCCTGGAGTGGGGCAGGGTCGAGGAATGAGCAGTTCTTC. Its protein product is CAWSGAGSRNEQFF.

The chain carries TRBV10-3 and TRBJ2-3; 12 bases match TRBD1. CDR3 size: 15 residues. J was trimmed by 3 bases and V by 6 bases; bases with no gene match: 4. Germline V gives CDR1 ENHRY, CDR2 SYGVKD. CDR3 nucleotides: TGTGCCATCAGGGGGGGACAGGGGGCGACAGATACGCAGTATTTT. It specifies CAIRGGQGATDTQYF.

The chain combines TRBV9 with TRBJ2-7, with 10 bases identical to TRBD1. J gave up 3 bases and V 4 bases, and 7 bases lay outside the gene matches. The CDR3 totals 15 residues. Germline lookup yields CDR1 SGDLS and CDR2 YYNGEE. In nucleotides, the CDR3 is TGTGCCAGCAGCACCGGGGACAGGGGTGTCTACGAGCAGTACTTC. It yields the protein CASSTGDRGVYEQYF.

This chain connects TRBV23-1 to TRBJ2-7; a possible D gene is TRBD2 (5 bases). Being an ORF, TRBV23-1 has a function that is uncertain. This CDR3 comprises 14 residues. The V end lost 6 bases, the J end lost 3 bases, and 15 bases lay between the germline ends. In DNA, the CDR3 is TGCGCCAGCAGCGCCACGGGGTCGCGCTACGAGCAGTACTTC. It encodes CASSATGSRYEQYF.

The sample holds a few counts of this clone. Since a far larger clone is one base different, this is likely a read error. The sample contains more than one DNA sequence encoding this CDR3. This chain joins TRBV2 and TRBJ1-5; D ambiguous. The CDR3 is made up of 13 amino acids. Germline V gene lookup returns CDR1 SNHLY and CDR2 FYNNEI. The CDR3 is CASSDISNQPQHF. CDR3 sequence (DNA): TGTGCCAGCAGTGACATTAGCAATCAGCCCCAGCACTTT.

The table lists this clone with a few counts. The chain carries TRBV5-8 and TRBJ2-1; 9 nucleotides line up with TRBD1. Looked up from germline, CDR1 is SGHTS and CDR2 is YDEGEE. V lost 4 bases, J lost 1 base, and 9 bases stayed unmatched. This CDR3 has 17 residues. CDR3 DNA: TGTGCCAGCAGCGTTAACAGGGGGCGGGCTTCCTACAATGAGCAGTTCTTC. Translation gives CASSVNRGRASYNEQFF.

The chain couples TRBV6-5 to TRBJ1-1, with TRBD1 matching 8 bases. CDR3 length: 14 amino acids. J gave up 4 bases and V 4 bases, and 5 bases lay outside the gene matches. CDR1 and CDR2 from the germline V gene are MNHEY and SVGAGI. The CDR3 spells CASSLSTGGTEAFF. The CDR3 DNA follows: TGTGCCAGCAGTTTAAGTACAGGGGGCACTGAAGCTTTCTTT.

The chain carries TRBV18 and TRBJ1-1; 9 positions match TRBD1. The CDR3 sequence is 16 residues long. CDR1 and CDR2 from the germline V gene are KGHSH and LQKENI. V was clipped by 6 bases and J by 2 bases; unmatched bases: 10. The CDR3, as DNA: TGTGCCAGCTCCCCCGGGACAGGGACATATAACACTGAAGCTTTCTTT. Its translation is CASSPGTGTYNTEAFF.

CDR3 protein: CAISEFLPSNQPQHF. The CDR3 DNA reads as TGTGCCATCAGTGAGTTCCTCCCCAGCAATCAGCCCCAGCATTTT. The chain links TRBV10-3 to TRBJ1-5; D is unresolved. CDR1 and CDR2 from the germline V gene are ENHRY and SYGVKD. This CDR3 has 15 amino acids. V lost 1 base, J lost 1 base, and 8 bases lay in between.

The chain links TRBV19 to TRBJ2-1, with D possibly TRBD1 on 5 matching bases. V lost 3 bases, J lost 7 bases, and 19 bases lay in between. This CDR3 is built from 16 residues. Germline loops: CDR1 LNHDA, CDR2 SQIVND (reference sequence). This CDR3 is CASSIPWQGPRNEQFF. The CDR3 coding sequence is TGTGCCAGTAGTATCCCCTGGCAGGGTCCGAGAAATGAGCAGTTCTTC.

This clone was seen at least ten times. The CDR3: CASSLGGLGTEAFF. In DNA, the CDR3 is TGTGCCAGCAGCTTAGGGGGGCTGGGCACTGAAGCTTTCTTT. The chain uses TRBV7-8 and TRBJ1-1; tentatively, D is TRBD1 (6 bases). Per the germline V gene, CDR1 is SGHVS and CDR2 is FQNEAQ. The V end was cut by 1 base, the J end by 4 bases, with 10 bases between. The CDR3 is 14 residues long.

This clone showed up many times. V and J are TRBV7-3 and TRBJ1-1; D is unresolved. The V gene lost 2 bases and the J gene lost 1 base, with 8 bases spanning the gap. There are 14 residues in the CDR3. In germline, CDR1 is SGHTA, CDR2 FQGTGA. CDR3 in amino acids: CASSLVGSNTEAFF. CDR3 bases: TGTGCCAGCAGCTTAGTCGGTTCGAACACTGAAGCTTTCTTT.

The chain has TRBV4-2 and TRBJ2-3; 11 bases line up with TRBD2. The CDR3 runs 16 residues. The trim removed 2 bases at V and 7 bases at J, leaving 8 bases unmatched. Germline lookup yields CDR1 LGHNA and CDR2 YNFKEQ. The CDR3 DNA follows: TGTGCCAGCAGCCAAATGGCCGGGACTAGCGGCAATACGCAGTATTTT. Residues: CASSQMAGTSGNTQYF.

The rearrangement uses TRBV5-1 and TRBJ2-1, with TRBD1 identical over 9 bases. The length of the CDR3 is 15 residues. Germline values: CDR1 SGHRS, CDR2 YFSETQ. The trim removed 4 bases at V and 7 bases at J, leaving 9 bases unmatched. CDR3 in DNA: TGCGCCAGCAGCAGCTGGACAGGGGAGGGGAATGAGCAGTTCTTC. Its protein is CASSSWTGEGNEQFF.

The V gene is TRBV15, the J gene TRBJ2-5, with 8 nucleotides matching TRBD1. Trimming took 0 bases from V and 2 from J; bases not matched to a gene: 5. The CDR3 contains 16 residues. The germline V gene encodes CDR1 LNHNV and CDR2 YYDKDF (reference sequence). The CDR3 sequence is CATSREGQGPQETQYF. The CDR3 nucleotides are TGTGCCACCAGCAGAGAAGGACAGGGTCCACAAGAGACCCAGTACTTC.

This clone was seen more than once but under ten times. The chain joins TRBV28 to TRBJ2-2, with 11 bases fitting TRBD2. The J segment lost 1 base and the V segment lost 8 bases, leaving 3 bases of the junction unmatched. The length of the CDR3 is 15 residues. Per germline, CDR1 MDHEN and CDR2 SYDVKM. The CDR3 DNA is TGTGCCAGCGGGCTAGCGGGAGGGAACACCGGGGAGCTGTTTTTT. Protein: CASGLAGGNTGELFF.

The V and J genes are TRBV7-9 and TRBJ1-5; D is uncertain. The CDR3 totals 14 residues. Germline V gives CDR1 SEHNR, CDR2 FQNEAQ (reference sequence). V was shortened by 1 base and J by 3 bases, with 7 bases between the two germline ends. The DNA for the CDR3 is TGTGCCAGCAGCTTAGAAGGGCTCAATCAGCCCCAGCATTTT. Its protein product is CASSLEGLNQPQHF.